These 8 T cell receptor beta chains share one sample of origin, sequenced in a study of long-term antiretroviral therapy in people with HIV. Running of the v3.0 immunoSEQ assay took place at survey level. Sequenced by immunoSEQ multiplex PCR; TCRdb stores in-frame clones only, minus some. The sample consists of roughly 39,000 clones, approximately 86% of them appearing once. The sequences come from unsorted PBMCs, collected just before starting antiretroviral therapy. These receptors originate from a woman younger than 35 with HIV.

This clone turned up a few times. The CDR3 region has the DNA TGTGCCAGCTGGTCCTACGAGCAGTACTTC. Translating gives CASWSYEQYF. The rearrangement links TRBV2 to TRBJ2-7; no firm D call. The CDR3 has 10 amino acids. Between the trimmed V and J ends, which lost 8 bases and 1 base, there was a span of 3 bases. Per germline, CDR1 SNHLY and CDR2 FYNNEI.

For the CDR3, the DNA is TGTGCCAGCAGCTTAAACGCCCAGACAGAGCAGTACTTC. This codes for CASSLNAQTEQYF. The chain employs TRBV11-2 and TRBJ2-7; D unclear. Germline CDR1 and CDR2: SGHAT and FQNNGV. This CDR3 comprises 13 residues. The V gene lost 2 bases and the J gene lost 7 bases, with 12 bases spanning the gap.

The chain uses TRBV6-5 and TRBJ1-3; tentative D call: TRBD1 (6 bases). The ends were cut back, 4 bases at V and 3 bases at J, with 13 bases in the middle. This CDR3 is built from 15 residues. Germline-derived CDR1 and CDR2 are MNHEY and SVGAGI. This CDR3 reads CASSSDRTSGNTIYF. As DNA, the CDR3 is TGTGCCAGCAGTTCCGACAGGACAAGTGGAAACACCATATATTTT.

V usage is TRBV28 and J usage is TRBJ2-7, with D possibly TRBD1 on 5 matching bases. V lost 6 bases and J lost 2, with 14 bases in between. CDR1 and CDR2 (germline): MDHEN, SYDVKM. This CDR3 has 14 residues. CDR3 loop: CASRVRAPAYEQYF. The CDR3, as DNA: TGTGCCAGCAGGGTCAGGGCCCCTGCCTACGAGCAGTACTTC.

The chain uses TRBV18 and TRBJ2-7; D gene uncertain. The V gene's germline CDR1 is KGHSH and CDR2 LQKENI. This CDR3 has 12 amino acids. With 3 bases removed from V and 4 bases from J, the gap between germline ends came to 7 bases. CDR3 sequence: CASSPTVYEQYF. CDR3 nucleotides: TGTGCCAGCTCACCCACAGTATACGAGCAGTACTTC.

Remarks on this clone: Other DNA variants within this sample encode the same CDR3. The chain links TRBV7-2 to TRBJ2-7; D tentatively reads TRBD1 or TRBD2 (5 bases each). V was shortened by 5 bases and J by 5 bases, with 16 bases between the two germline ends. CDR1 and CDR2 (germline): SGHTA, FQGNSA. The CDR3 has 14 residues. The CDR3 reads CASSRSGLLDEQYF. Written as DNA, the CDR3 is TGTGCCAGCAGCCGTTCGGGGCTCCTTGACGAGCAGTACTTC.

This chain connects TRBV18 to TRBJ2-1, with D maybe TRBD1 (5 bases). The length of the CDR3 is 12 residues. V was cut by 2 bases and J by 10 bases, with 9 bases left in between. CDR1 and CDR2 (germline): KGHSH, LQKENI. The CDR3 reads CASSPNGAEQFF. DNA of the CDR3: TGTGCCAGCTCACCAAATGGGGCCGAGCAGTTCTTC.

The chain links TRBV9 to TRBJ2-5; the match to TRBD2 covers 8 bases. Trimming cost V 3 bases and J 5 bases; bases outside gene matches: 9. The CDR3 sequence is 15 residues long. Looked up from germline, CDR1 is SGDLS and CDR2 is YYNGEE. The DNA of the CDR3 is TGTGCCAGCAGCGCCCCACGGGAGGGCCGGGAGACCCAGTACTTC. Its protein is CASSAPREGRETQYF.